This T cell receptor (beta chain) derives from a study of chemoradiotherapy in HPV16-positive cancers. Sequenced by immunoSEQ multiplex PCR; TCRdb stores in-frame clones only, minus some. The table includes over 6,500 clones, 71% detected once. There are a few counts of this clone. Trimming removed 2 bases from V and 2 bases from J, with 10 bases in between. CDR1 is MNHNY, CDR2 SVGAGI, per germline (reference sequence). The CDR3 length is 16 residues. The clonotype comes from a human donor with HPV-associated anogenital cancer. This material consisted of tumor tissue, taken from a patient who underwent chemoradiotherapy. V gene TRBV6-6 combines with J gene TRBJ1-6; possibly TRBD1 for D (5 bases). The CDR3: CASSYGARPYNSPLHF. The CDR3 region has the DNA TGTGCCAGCAGTTACGGGGCGAGACCCTATAATTCACCCCTCCACTTT.